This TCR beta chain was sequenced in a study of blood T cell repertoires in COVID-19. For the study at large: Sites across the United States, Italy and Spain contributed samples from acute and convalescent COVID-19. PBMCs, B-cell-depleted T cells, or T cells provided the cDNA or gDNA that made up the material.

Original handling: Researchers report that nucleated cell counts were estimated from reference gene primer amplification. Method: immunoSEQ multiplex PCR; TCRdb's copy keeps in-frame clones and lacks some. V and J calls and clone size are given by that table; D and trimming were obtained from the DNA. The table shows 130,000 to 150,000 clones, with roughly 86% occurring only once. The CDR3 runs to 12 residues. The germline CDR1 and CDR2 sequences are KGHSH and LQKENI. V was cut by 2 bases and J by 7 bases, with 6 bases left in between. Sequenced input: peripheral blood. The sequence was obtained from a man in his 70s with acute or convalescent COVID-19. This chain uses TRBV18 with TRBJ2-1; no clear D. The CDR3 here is CASSPSFNEQFF. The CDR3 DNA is TGTGCCAGCTCACCATCGTTTAATGAGCAGTTCTTC.